A single sample is the source of the 2 T cell receptor beta chains below, sequenced in a study of blood T cell repertoires in COVID-19. TCRdb's copy holds only in-frame clones and misses some; the assay was immunoSEQ multiplex PCR. The sample includes some 140,000 clones, around four fifths of them seen just once. Sequenced input: peripheral blood. All receptors come from a man in his fifties or sixties who had recovered from COVID-19.

J is TRBJ2-2 and V is TRBV19, with D perhaps matching TRBD1 (5 bases). V shed 6 bases and J shed 3 bases, with 14 bases lying between them. CDR3 length: 15 residues. Germline assignment: CDR1 LNHDA and CDR2 SQIVND (reference sequence). CDR3 residues: CASSAPPGYTGELFF. For the CDR3, the DNA is TGTGCCAGTAGCGCCCCGCCAGGGTACACCGGGGAGCTGTTTTTT.

This chain links TRBV4-1 with TRBJ2-1; tentative D call: TRBD1 (6 bases). The V end lost 1 base, the J end lost 3 bases, and 10 bases lay between the germline ends. Germline V CDR1 and CDR2: MGHRA, YSYEKL. CDR3 size: 15 residues. CDR3 nucleotides: TGCGCCAGCAGCCAAGGCCCGGACAGCTACAATGAGCAGTTCTTC. Residues: CASSQGPDSYNEQFF.